The rows below give T cell receptor beta chains drawn from one sample of a study of cytomegalovirus exposure and HLA in healthy donors. Only in-frame clones appear in the TCRdb table, and some are missing; sequencing was by immunoSEQ multiplex PCR. The sample has 90,000 to 150,000 clones. Sequenced sample: PBMCs. Receptors originate from a man younger than 35 in good health and CMV-seronegative. CDR3s include the opening cysteine and the closing phenylalanine or tryptophan. The D gene is left open where the match is weak.

d_gene | j_gene | v_gene | CDR3aa | CDR3nt
NA | TRBJ2-7 | TRBV6-6 | CASSSGTRSYEQYF | TGTGCCAGCAGTTCCGGGACTCGATCCTACGAGCAGTACTTC
NA | TRBJ2-1 | TRBV9 | CASSLTVPGYNEQFF | TGTGCCAGCAGCCTCACAGTACCTGGGTACAATGAGCAGTTCTTC
TRBD1 | TRBJ1-4 | TRBV19 | CATQRSDRGEANEKLFF | TGTGCCACTCAGAGGTCCGACAGGGGCGAGGCTAATGAAAAACTGTTTTTT
NA | TRBJ1-4 | TRBV5-5 | CASSSLGGREKLFF | TGTGCCAGCAGCTCTCTAGGGGGTAGGGAAAAACTGTTTTTT
NA | TRBJ1-1 | TRBV18 | CASSRGGIVNTEAFF | TGTGCCAGCTCACGCGGGGGCATTGTGAACACTGAAGCTTTCTTT
NA | TRBJ1-1 | TRBV2 | CATIDSRGPAFF | TGTGCCACCATAGACAGTCGAGGCCCAGCTTTCTTT
TRBD1 | TRBJ2-3 | TRBV5-1 | CASSLAQGGDRTQYF | TGCGCCAGCAGCTTGGCCCAAGGAGGGGACAGGACGCAGTATTTT
TRBD1 | TRBJ2-7 | TRBV10-2 | CASSETGGPVEQYF | TGCGCCAGCAGTGAGACAGGGGGCCCCGTCGAGCAGTACTTC
NA | TRBJ1-5 | TRBV6-6 | CASSLEGRPQHF | TGTGCCAGCAGTTTAGAGGGAAGGCCCCAGCATTTT
TRBD1 | TRBJ2-2 | TRBV7-2 | CASSSQGGAGELFF | TGTGCCAGCAGCTCACAGGGGGGAGCCGGGGAGCTGTTTTTT
NA | TRBJ1-1 | TRBV7-8 | CASSPPARDTTLDTEAFF | TGTGCCAGCAGCCCTCCAGCCCGGGACACCACCCTGGACACTGAAGCTTTCTTT
TRBD2 | TRBJ2-5 | TRBV5-1 | CASSLAGGRETQYF | TGCGCCAGCAGCCTAGCGGGGGGTCGGGAGACCCAGTACTTC
NA | TRBJ2-5 | TRBV2 | CASRETSQETQYF | TGTGCCAGCAGAGAAACAAGCCAAGAGACCCAGTACTTC
NA | TRBJ2-1 | TRBV5-1 | CASSLVLRGGGNEQFF | TGCGCCAGCAGCTTGGTTCTGCGGGGCGGCGGCAATGAGCAGTTCTTC
NA | TRBJ2-2 | TRBV11-2 | CASSLLDRETGELFF | TGTGCCAGCAGCTTATTAGATAGGGAGACCGGGGAGCTGTTTTTT
TRBD1 | TRBJ1-1 | TRBV10-2 | CASRGGTGWTEAFF | TGCGCCAGCAGAGGGGGGACAGGGTGGACTGAAGCTTTCTTT
NA | TRBJ1-1 | TRBV6-1 | CASSLDSSGTEAFF | TGTGCCAGCAGTCTGGACTCTTCGGGAACTGAAGCTTTCTTT
NA | TRBJ2-7 | TRBV6-1 | CASIPSTGWGYEQYF | TGTGCCAGCATCCCTTCTACAGGGTGGGGCTACGAGCAGTACTTC